This is a list of T cell receptor beta chains from one sample in a study of T cells in Graves' hyperthyroidism and ophthalmopathy. TCRdb reanalysed the multiplex PCR reads using MiXCR and keeps one entry per CDR3 protein. The repertoire holds fewer than 400,000 distinct CDR3 sequences, with around 16% as singletons. The sample consisted of blood. The receptors come from a man younger than 45 with Graves' hyperthyroidism. Each CDR3 is given with its conserved first and last residue. D genes are given only for firm matches. For some rows the clone size is stated as once, few or many, or as a class when expanded; others skip it.

clone size	J gene	D gene	V gene	CDR3 protein	CDR3 DNA
-	TRBJ2-1	TRBD2	TRBV20-1	CSARVLAEKGLFNEQFF	TGCAGTGCTAGAGTACTAGCGGAGAAGGGCCTTTTTAATGAGCAGTTCTTC
many	TRBJ2-1	TRBD2	TRBV5-1	CASSFVAGGPGNEQFF	TGCGCCAGCAGCTTCGTAGCGGGAGGGCCGGGGAATGAGCAGTTCTTC
many	TRBJ1-5	TRBD1	TRBV5-1	CASSWTGDDQPQHF	TGCGCCAGCAGTTGGACAGGGGATGATCAGCCCCAGCATTTT
-	TRBJ1-6	TRBD1	TRBV11-2	CASSEDRGNRSPLHF	TGTGCCAGCAGCGAAGACAGGGGGAACCGTTCACCCCTCCACTTT
-	TRBJ2-1	-	TRBV14	CASSAAVYNEQFF	TGTGCCAGCAGTGCCGCCGTCTACAATGAGCAGTTCTTC
many	TRBJ2-2	-	TRBV12-3/TRBV12-4	CASSLDPYGVAGELFF	TGTGCCAGCAGTTTGGACCCTTATGGAGTCGCCGGGGAGCTGTTTTTT
many	TRBJ1-5	-	TRBV27	CASSLTRGVSNQPQHF	TGTGCCAGCAGTCTAACCCGGGGGGTTAGCAATCAGCCCCAGCATTTT
few	TRBJ2-5	TRBD2	TRBV5-1	CASMVAGGGQETQYF	TGCGCCAGCATGGTAGCGGGAGGAGGCCAAGAGACCCAGTACTTC
-	TRBJ2-5	-	TRBV5-6	CASSLAGFSTIQETQYF	TGTGCCAGCAGCTTGGCCGGGTTTTCGACCATCCAAGAGACCCAGTACTTC
few	TRBJ2-1	-	TRBV29-1	CSVTEGVVFNEQFF	TGCAGCGTTACCGAGGGAGTGGTTTTCAATGAGCAGTTCTTC
many	TRBJ2-7	TRBD1	TRBV28	CASSYPRAGQGTYEQYF	TGTGCCAGCAGTTATCCTCGAGCGGGACAGGGGACCTACGAGCAGTACTTC
few	TRBJ2-7	-	TRBV7-9	CASSLGEGGYHEQYF	TGTGCCAGCAGCTTAGGGGAAGGAGGGTACCACGAGCAGTACTTC
few	TRBJ1-2	-	TRBV6-1	CASGGDYGYTF	TGTGCCAGCGGGGGAGACTATGGCTACACCTTC
many	TRBJ2-1	-	TRBV11-3	CASSLWQGRNEQFF	TGTGCCAGCAGCTTATGGCAGGGGAGGAATGAGCAGTTCTTC
many	TRBJ2-7	-	TRBV3-1	CASSQYVFSSYEQYF	TGTGCCAGCAGCCAATACGTCTTTAGCTCCTACGAGCAGTACTTC
many	TRBJ2-5	TRBD2	TRBV4-1	CASSQGLAEETQYF	TGCGCCAGCAGCCAGGGACTAGCGGAAGAGACCCAGTACTTC
-	TRBJ2-3	TRBD2	TRBV24-1	CATSSLTSGEDTQYF	TGTGCCACCAGTTCCCTCACTAGCGGGGAAGATACGCAGTATTTT
-	TRBJ2-5	-	TRBV11-2	CASSLVSLAETQYF	TGTGCCAGCAGCTTAGTGTCACTAGCAGAGACCCAGTACTTC
few	TRBJ1-5	-	TRBV19	CASSIVGVSGLGNQPQHF	TGTGCCAGTAGTATAGTGGGGGTTTCGGGCTTGGGCAATCAGCCCCAGCATTTT
-	TRBJ2-7	TRBD1	TRBV20-1	CSARLKPGTVTYEQYF	TGCAGTGCTAGACTAAAGCCCGGGACAGTGACCTACGAGCAGTACTTC
many	TRBJ2-1	TRBD1	TRBV5-1	CASSSGTGGYNEQFF	TGCGCCAGCAGCTCCGGGACAGGGGGTTACAATGAGCAGTTCTTC
many	TRBJ2-7	-	TRBV11-2	CASSPKEGAWYEQYF	TGTGCCAGCAGCCCCAAGGAGGGGGCTTGGTACGAGCAGTACTTC
few	TRBJ2-7	-	TRBV20-1	CSARSDFLQRRGGQYF	TGCAGTGCTAGGAGTGACTTCCTCCAAAGACGAGGCGGGCAGTACTTC
many	TRBJ1-1	-	TRBV2	CASSSNLLGAQDTEAFF	TGTGCCAGCAGTTCTAACCTTCTGGGGGCGCAGGACACTGAAGCTTTCTTT
few	TRBJ2-5	-	TRBV7-2	CASSAGAKTQYF	TGTGCCAGCAGTGCCGGGGCGAAGACCCAGTACTTC
many	TRBJ2-7	TRBD1	TRBV7-9	CASSLVWDRGDYEQYF	TGTGCCAGCAGCTTAGTTTGGGACAGGGGAGACTACGAGCAGTACTTC
many	TRBJ1-5	-	TRBV30	CAWSGGDQPQHF	TGTGCCTGGAGTGGGGGTGATCAGCCCCAGCATTTT
many	TRBJ2-2	TRBD1	TRBV11-2	CASSQDRAGSGELFF	TGTGCCAGCAGCCAGGACAGGGCGGGGAGCGGGGAGCTGTTTTTT
few	TRBJ2-7	-	TRBV4-1	CASSQPLRSLMTYEQYF	TGCGCCAGCAGCCAGCCTCTCCGGAGTTTAATGACCTACGAGCAGTACTTC
many	TRBJ1-4	-	TRBV18	CASSPLRGTNEKLFF	TGTGCCAGCTCACCACTGCGGGGCACTAATGAAAAACTGTTTTTT
few	TRBJ2-7	TRBD1	TRBV19	CASSPRTGGHEQYF	TGTGCCAGTAGTCCGCGGACAGGGGGGCACGAGCAGTACTTC
-	TRBJ2-1	-	TRBV20-1	CSARDPRRANEQLF	TGCAGTGCTAGAGATCCCCGGAGAGCCAATGAGCAGCTCTTC
few	TRBJ2-1	TRBD2	TRBV25-1	CASSDVGSGSFDEQFF	TGTGCCAGCAGTGATGTAGGGAGCGGGAGTTTCGATGAGCAGTTCTTC
-	TRBJ2-3	-	TRBV20-1	CSAPNSGQGTDTQYF	TGCAGTGCCCCCAATAGCGGACAGGGCACAGATACGCAGTATTTT
-	TRBJ2-3	-	TRBV20-1	CSATVPKGGGDTQYF	TGCAGTGCTACCGTCCCTAAGGGGGGGGGAGATACGCAGTATTTT
many	TRBJ2-7	TRBD2	TRBV2	CASRRLAGAGEQYF	TGTGCCAGCAGGAGACTAGCGGGAGCGGGCGAGCAGTACTTC
few	TRBJ2-1	TRBD2	TRBV5-5	CASIGRDYFNEQFF	TGTGCCAGCATCGGTCGGGACTACTTCAATGAGCAGTTCTTC
many	TRBJ2-4	-	TRBV2	CAAGGGNENIQYF	TGTGCCGCGGGCGGGGGCAACGAAAACATTCAGTACTTC
many	TRBJ2-2	-	TRBV11-2	CASSPSAANTGELFF	TGTGCCAGCAGCCCATCGGCCGCGAACACCGGGGAGCTGTTTTTT
-	TRBJ1-2	-	TRBV5-1	CASSARTAPNYGYTF	TGCGCCAGCAGCGCTAGGACAGCACCAAACTATGGCTACACCTTC
many	TRBJ2-1	-	TRBV19	CATRKVGEQFF	TGTGCCACTAGGAAGGTCGGTGAGCAGTTCTTC
-	TRBJ1-6	-	TRBV14	CASSSIGRGSSPLHF	TGTGCCAGCAGCTCCATCGGCAGGGGAAGTTCACCCCTCCACTTT
many	TRBJ1-2	TRBD1	TRBV27	CASSQGTGVYGYTF	TGTGCCAGCAGTCAAGGGACAGGGGTCTATGGCTACACCTTC
-	TRBJ2-4	TRBD2	TRBV30	CACNNGGIRNIQYF	TGTGCCTGCAATAACGGGGGGATAAGGAACATTCAGTACTTC
many	TRBJ2-5	TRBD2	TRBV2	CASTSGRPQYF	TGTGCCAGCACTAGCGGGAGGCCCCAGTACTTC
few	TRBJ2-2	-	TRBV12-3/TRBV12-4	CAIIRQGGASGSTGELFF	TGTGCCATCATACGGCAGGGGGGGGCTAGCGGGTCCACCGGGGAGCTGTTTTTT